Listed below are T cell receptor beta chains from one sample, sequenced in a study of PD-1 blockade in classical Hodgkin lymphoma. Only in-frame clones appear in the TCRdb table, and some are missing; sequencing was by immunoSEQ multiplex PCR. The sample records 50,000 or so clones, about 91% being singletons. The sequencing used peripheral blood mononuclear cells (PBMCs), collected before the second cycle of nivolumab. The receptors were gathered from a human donor with classical Hodgkin lymphoma. Each CDR3 is given with its conserved first and last residue. The order of the fields is CDR3 DNA, CDR3 protein, J gene, clone size, D gene, V gene. D genes are given only for firm matches. Clone size is shown for a subset of rows, as once, few, many or a class of expanded clone.

TGTGCCAGCAGCCCCCGTCAAGACAGCACTGAAGCTTTCTTT | CASSPRQDSTEAFF | TRBJ1-1 | . | . | TRBV9
TGCGCCAGCAGCCGGGACAGAAAGAGCAATCAGCCCCAGCATTTT | CASSRDRKSNQPQHF | TRBJ1-5 | . | TRBD1 | TRBV4-1
TGTGCCAGCAGAGCGGGACAGGGGAATTCACCCCTCCACTTT | CASRAGQGNSPLHF | TRBJ1-6 | . | TRBD1 | TRBV27
TGTGCCAGCAGCTTTCTTAGCGTGACCTACGAGCAGTACTTC | CASSFLSVTYEQYF | TRBJ2-7 | . | . | TRBV28
TGTGCCAGCAGCAAAGAGGGACCCTGGGAAGGCTACACCTTC | CASSKEGPWEGYTF | TRBJ1-2 | . | . | TRBV5-4
TGTGCCAGCTCAGCCCGGGGCCCGGGGAGAGCCAAAAACATTCAGTACTTC | CASSARGPGRAKNIQYF | TRBJ2-4 | . | . | TRBV18
TGTGCCAGCAGCCTCGGGGGAAGCACAGATACGCAGTATTTT | CASSLGGSTDTQYF | TRBJ2-3 | . | . | TRBV6-5
TGTGCCAGCAGCGCACCAGGGGGGAGTTCTGCAGATACGCAGTATTTT | CASSAPGGSSADTQYF | TRBJ2-3 | . | . | TRBV9
TGTGCCAGTAGTTCACTTAAGGGCGAGCAGTACTTC | CASSSLKGEQYF | TRBJ2-7 | . | . | TRBV19
TGCAGCGTTGGTCAGGGGAACTATGGCTACACCTTC | CSVGQGNYGYTF | TRBJ1-2 | . | . | TRBV29-1
TGTGCCAGCAGCTTAGAGGGGGGTGCAGGATATAATTCACCCCTCCACTTT | CASSLEGGAGYNSPLHF | TRBJ1-6 | . | . | TRBV7-8
TGTGCCAGCAGACATGACGGTTCTAACTATGGCTACACCTTC | CASRHDGSNYGYTF | TRBJ1-2 | . | . | TRBV7-8
TGTGCCAGCAGCACCCGGGACAAGAACACTGAAGCTTTCTTT | CASSTRDKNTEAFF | TRBJ1-1 | . | . | TRBV7-9
TGTGCCAGCAGTCCGCACAGGGGCACTGAAGCTTTCTTT | CASSPHRGTEAFF | TRBJ1-1 | . | TRBD1 | TRBV6-6
TGTGCGATCCAAGGGGACAGGGTCTACGGGCAGTACTTC | CAIQGDRVYGQYF | TRBJ2-7 | . | TRBD1 | TRBV7-2
TGTGCCAGCAGTTTAGACGGGACCGGGGAGCTGTTTTTT | CASSLDGTGELFF | TRBJ2-2 | . | . | TRBV27
TGTGCCAGCTCTCGGGACACCCGGGGGCCCTACGAGCAGTACTTC | CASSRDTRGPYEQYF | TRBJ2-7 | . | . | TRBV18
TGTGCCAGCAGTTACTCGATCGCTTCCGGAAACACCATATATTTT | CASSYSIASGNTIYF | TRBJ1-3 | . | . | TRBV6-6
TGCGCCAGCAGCTTGCCCTCCGGGACACAGGGGGAGACCCAGTACTTC | CASSLPSGTQGETQYF | TRBJ2-5 | . | TRBD1 | TRBV5-1
TGTGCCAGCAGTTTATCCTTGGTTTCTCCCTACGAGCAGTACTTC | CASSLSLVSPYEQYF | TRBJ2-7 | . | . | TRBV27
TGTGCCAGCAGCGTAGAGGGGGCCCTGAGGGAGGCCGGGGAGCTGTTTTTT | CASSVEGALREAGELFF | TRBJ2-2 | few | . | TRBV9
TGTGCCAGCAGCGCCGGGACAGGGGGCAGCTATGGCTACACCTTC | CASSAGTGGSYGYTF | TRBJ1-2 | . | TRBD1 | TRBV6-1
TGTGCCAGCAGCACACAGGGGGCTGCTGAAGCTTTCTTT | CASSTQGAAEAFF | TRBJ1-1 | . | TRBD1 | TRBV7-2
TGCGCCAGCAGCCAAGATCCTCTCACTGAAGCTTTCTTT | CASSQDPLTEAFF | TRBJ1-1 | . | . | TRBV4-3
TGTGCCAGCACGGGAAGGGTGAATGGCTACACCTTC | CASTGRVNGYTF | TRBJ1-2 | few | . | TRBV28
TGCGCCAGCGATCATCAGCCCCAGCATTTT | CASDHQPQHF | TRBJ1-5 | . | . | TRBV4-1
TGTGCCAGCAGTTCGCCCAGACAGGGGGCGGGGGAGACCCAGTACTTC | CASSSPRQGAGETQYF | TRBJ2-5 | . | TRBD1 | TRBV27
TGTGCCAGCAAGACTAGCGGGGGGGCCCCAGATACGCAGTATTTT | CASKTSGGAPDTQYF | TRBJ2-3 | few | TRBD2 | TRBV6-5
TGTGCCAGCAGCTTTAATACACCAACTAATGAAAAACTGTTTTTT | CASSFNTPTNEKLFF | TRBJ1-4 | once | . | TRBV5-4
TGTGCCTGGAGTGCGAGGGGGTGGTCGTTCTTC | CAWSARGWSFF | TRBJ2-1 | . | . | TRBV30
TGTGCCAGCAGCTTAGTCAACGTTGGGGACTCAGCCTACGAGCAGTACTTC | CASSLVNVGDSAYEQYF | TRBJ2-7 | . | . | TRBV7-2
TGTGCCAGCAGCCAGGGGGCGTTTGGTATGAACACTGAAGCTTTCTTT | CASSQGAFGMNTEAFF | TRBJ1-1 | . | TRBD1 | TRBV7-3
TGCGCCAGCAGCCAAGGATTCTCGGGGGGGACCCAGTACTTC | CASSQGFSGGTQYF | TRBJ2-5 | . | TRBD2 | TRBV4-3
TGTGCCAGCAGTTTGACGACTAGCGGGGTGATGGGCACAGATACGCAGTATTTT | CASSLTTSGVMGTDTQYF | TRBJ2-3 | . | TRBD2 | TRBV7-3
TGTGCCAGCAGCCCCGAGTGGGACTACGAGCAGTACTTC | CASSPEWDYEQYF | TRBJ2-7 | . | . | TRBV7-9
TGTGCCAGCTCACCGAAAACTGGCGAGCAGTACTTC | CASSPKTGEQYF | TRBJ2-7 | . | . | TRBV18
TGTGCCAGCAGTCTAAACAGGGTCTACGAGCAGTACTTC | CASSLNRVYEQYF | TRBJ2-7 | . | . | TRBV28
TGTGCCAGCAGTGACGAGGGCCCCAATCAGCCCCAGCATTTT | CASSDEGPNQPQHF | TRBJ1-5 | . | . | TRBV6-4